The clone carrying this T cell receptor beta chain was observed many times. Its antigen is currently unknown. With V trimmed by 7 bases and J by 4 bases, 23 bases remained unmatched. This CDR3 is 19 amino acids long. Germline V lookup: CDR1 SGHRS, CDR2 YFSETQ. The record originates from a study of CD8 T cells in ankylosing spondylitis. Whole-study results and caveats: A TCR beta motif made of about 8 highly homologous variants seemed typical of ankylosing spondylitis blood. Significant enrichment of disease-linked clones was reportedly seen in matched ankylosing spondylitis synovial fluid.

Generation of TCR beta libraries employed quantitative 5'-RACE incorporating molecular barcodes. TCRdb re-analysed the 5' RACE reads in MiXCR, keeping a single row per CDR3 protein. The table has tens of thousands of distinct CDR3 sequences, around 10% seen once; the top ten hold around 1.4%. Specimen: blood, either unsorted or a sorted T cell fraction (not recorded which). This chain links TRBV5-1 with TRBJ1-1; 9 bases align to TRBD1. The sequence derives from a male donor with ankylosing spondylitis or in good health (not recorded which). CDR3 residues: CASFPTSVRTGGIGTEAFF. DNA for the CDR3: TGCGCCAGCTTCCCCACTTCCGTCCGAACAGGGGGCATCGGCACTGAAGCTTTCTTT.